Sequencing of this TCR beta chain was carried out in a study of shared clonotypes between healthy human individuals. The wider study: Participating donors consisted of two women and a few men aged 18 to 49.

This CDR3 has 11 amino acids. The V and J ends lost 8 bases and 5 bases respectively, with 9 bases between them. In germline, CDR1 is LNHDA, CDR2 SQIVND (reference sequence). Investigators spread the genomic DNA of each subset evenly over several immunoSEQ plates. Clones were sequenced by immunoSEQ multiplex PCR, and TCRdb holds only the in-frame ones, with some missing. The sample lists fewer than 400,000 clones, around 67% occurring once. The chain uses TRBV19 and TRBJ2-5; D is unresolved. The source material was memory CD4+ T cells sorted from blood. The subset: CD45RA-negative fraction. This TCR was sampled from a man aged 30 to 45 in good health. CDR3 nucleotides: TGTGCCAGTCGTCTCGGGGAGACCCAGTACTTC. This sequence encodes CASRLGETQYF.